This T cell receptor (beta chain) was recorded in a study of T cell changes during pregnancy in multiple sclerosis. Germline V gene data show CDR1 as MNHNY and CDR2 as SVGAGI (reference sequence). The CDR3 is made up of 15 amino acids. V lost 4 bases, J lost 0 bases, and 3 bases stayed unmatched. Repertoires were generated with immunoSEQ multiplex PCR, while TCRdb's copy carries only in-frame clones and drops some. The data hold 30,000 to 45,000 clones, with over 90% observed a single time. The source was CD4+ T cells from peripheral blood mononuclear cells, collected after pregnancy. The sequence was collected from a female donor in good health, enrolled as a control in a pregnancy study. This chain uses TRBV6-6 with TRBJ1-3; TRBD1 matches 7 bases. The CDR3 DNA sequence: TGTGCCAGCAGTTTCGGGACAGACTCTGGAAACACCATATATTTT. Encoded protein: CASSFGTDSGNTIYF.